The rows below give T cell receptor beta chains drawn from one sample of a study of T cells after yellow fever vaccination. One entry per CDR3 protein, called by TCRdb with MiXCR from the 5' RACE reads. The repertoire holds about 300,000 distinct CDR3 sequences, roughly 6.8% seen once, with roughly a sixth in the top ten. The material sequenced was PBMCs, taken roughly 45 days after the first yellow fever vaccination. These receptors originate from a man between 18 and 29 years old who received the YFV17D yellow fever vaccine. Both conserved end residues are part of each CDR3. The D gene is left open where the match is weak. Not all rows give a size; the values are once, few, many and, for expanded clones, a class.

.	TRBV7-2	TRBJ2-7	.	TGTGCCAGCAGCCTCAACAAGCCCTACAACGAGCAGTACTTC	CASSLNKPYNEQYF
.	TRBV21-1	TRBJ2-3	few	TGTGCCAGCAGCAACGGGACAGCCCTCGGAGATACGCAGTATTTT	CASSNGTALGDTQYF
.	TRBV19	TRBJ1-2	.	TGTGCCAGTAGTTGGCAGGGCCTTAGCTACACCTTC	CASSWQGLSYTF
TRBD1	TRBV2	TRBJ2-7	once	TGTGCCAGCAGTGAAAACAGGGGGCGATTCGAGCAGTACTTC	CASSENRGRFEQYF
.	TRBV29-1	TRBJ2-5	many	TGCAGCGTTGGGTCCCAAGAGACCCAGTACTTC	CSVGSQETQYF
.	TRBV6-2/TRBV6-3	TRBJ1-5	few	TGTGCCAGCAGTTACGGGCTTCAGCCCCAGCATTTT	CASSYGLQPQHF
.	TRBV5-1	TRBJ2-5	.	TGCGCCAGCAGCTTGGTGGCTAACCAAGAGACCCAGTACTTC	CASSLVANQETQYF
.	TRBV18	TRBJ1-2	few	TGTGCCAGCTCACCGACGGTGGCAGGGGACTATGGCTACACCTTC	CASSPTVAGDYGYTF
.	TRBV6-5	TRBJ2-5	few	TGTGCCAGCAGACTACAGGGAGGCGAAGAGACCCAGTACTTC	CASRLQGGEETQYF
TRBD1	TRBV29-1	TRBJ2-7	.	TGCAGCGTTTGGAGGACAGGGAACGAGCAGTACTTC	CSVWRTGNEQYF
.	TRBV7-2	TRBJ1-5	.	TGTGCCAGCAGCCCCGCTAATCAGCCCCAGCATTTT	CASSPANQPQHF
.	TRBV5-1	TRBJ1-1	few	TGCGCCAGCAGCTTGGCAGGGACGAACACTGAAGCTTTCTTT	CASSLAGTNTEAFF
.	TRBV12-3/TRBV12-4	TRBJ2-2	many	TGTGCCAGCAGTTGGGCTGGGACCGGGGAGCTGTTTTTT	CASSWAGTGELFF
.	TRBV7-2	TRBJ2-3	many	TGTGCCAGCAGCTTAGCCGGTCCCACAGATACGCAGTATTTT	CASSLAGPTDTQYF
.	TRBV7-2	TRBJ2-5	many	TGTGCCAGCAGCTTAGTTGGGGGCCTACAAGAGACCCAGTACTTC	CASSLVGGLQETQYF
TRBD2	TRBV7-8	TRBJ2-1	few	TGTGCCAGCAGCTCAAGACGAGTGGCGGGGGGTTGGGATGAGCAGTTCTTC	CASSSRRVAGGWDEQFF
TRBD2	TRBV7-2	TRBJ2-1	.	TGTGCCAGCAGCCCCGGAGCGGGGTACAATGAGCAGTTCTTC	CASSPGAGYNEQFF
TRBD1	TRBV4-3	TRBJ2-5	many	TGCGCCAGCAGCCAAGAAAAAACAGGGGCCCAGTACTTC	CASSQEKTGAQYF
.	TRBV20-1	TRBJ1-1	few	TGCAGTGCTAGAGATCGGGCAGGATCAGGGACTGAAGCTTTCTTT	CSARDRAGSGTEAFF
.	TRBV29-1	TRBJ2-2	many	TGCAGCGTTGAGGGGACCAACACCGGGGAGCTGTTTTTT	CSVEGTNTGELFF
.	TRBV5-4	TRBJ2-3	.	TGTGCCAGCAGCTCCAAGGGGGGGGGAGATACGCAGTATTTT	CASSSKGGGDTQYF
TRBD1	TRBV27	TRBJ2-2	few	TGTGCCAGCAGTTTGGGGACAGGGGCCACCGGGGAGCTGTTTTTT	CASSLGTGATGELFF
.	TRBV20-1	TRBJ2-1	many	TGCAGTGCTAGAGATATGAGGGGGGCCTACAATGAGCAGTTCTTC	CSARDMRGAYNEQFF
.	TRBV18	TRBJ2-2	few	TGTGCCAGCTCACCAAGGGAGGCGGAGCTGTTTTTT	CASSPREAELFF
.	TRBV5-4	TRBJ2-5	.	TGTGCCAGCAGGCCCGACCCCTCGGGGGACGAGACCCAGTACTTC	CASRPDPSGDETQYF
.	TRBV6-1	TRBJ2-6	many	TGTGCCAGCTACAACCCAGGAGTCTCTGGGGCCAACGTCCTGACTTTC	CASYNPGVSGANVLTF
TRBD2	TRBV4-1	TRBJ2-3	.	TGCGCCGGCAGCCAAGATCAAGCGGGGGCCTACACAGATACGCAGTATTTT	CAGSQDQAGAYTDTQYF
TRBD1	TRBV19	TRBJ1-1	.	TGTGCCAGTAGTCCAAGGACAGGTTCGGCAGCTTTCTTT	CASSPRTGSAAFF
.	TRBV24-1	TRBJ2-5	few	TGTGCCACCAGTGATTCCCAGGGCGCCGAGACCCAGTACTTC	CATSDSQGAETQYF
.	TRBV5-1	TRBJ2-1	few	TGCGCCAGCAGCTCACAGGTAACTACAAGTGAGCAGTTCTTC	CASSSQVTTSEQFF
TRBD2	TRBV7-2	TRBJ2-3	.	TGTGCCAGCAGCTTAGCGGTGTCTAGCGGGGGCCCAGATACGCAGTATTTT	CASSLAVSSGGPDTQYF
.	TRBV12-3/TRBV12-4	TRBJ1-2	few	TGTGCCAGCAGGCAAGACAGGTCGACTCGCGGCTACACCTTC	CASRQDRSTRGYTF
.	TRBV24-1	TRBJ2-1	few	TGTGCCACCAGTGATTTGCACGGAACTGGGGATGAGCAGTTCTTC	CATSDLHGTGDEQFF
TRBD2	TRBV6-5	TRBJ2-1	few	TGTGCCAGCAGTTACACCGGGGGGGTATACAATGAGCAGTTCTTC	CASSYTGGVYNEQFF
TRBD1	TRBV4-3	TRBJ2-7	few	TGCGCCAGCAGCCAAGAACCGGGACAGGGGGCCTACGAGCAGTACTTC	CASSQEPGQGAYEQYF
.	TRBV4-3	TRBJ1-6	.	TGCGCCAGCAGCCAGAGCTCGGGGTCACCCCTCCACTTT	CASSQSSGSPLHF